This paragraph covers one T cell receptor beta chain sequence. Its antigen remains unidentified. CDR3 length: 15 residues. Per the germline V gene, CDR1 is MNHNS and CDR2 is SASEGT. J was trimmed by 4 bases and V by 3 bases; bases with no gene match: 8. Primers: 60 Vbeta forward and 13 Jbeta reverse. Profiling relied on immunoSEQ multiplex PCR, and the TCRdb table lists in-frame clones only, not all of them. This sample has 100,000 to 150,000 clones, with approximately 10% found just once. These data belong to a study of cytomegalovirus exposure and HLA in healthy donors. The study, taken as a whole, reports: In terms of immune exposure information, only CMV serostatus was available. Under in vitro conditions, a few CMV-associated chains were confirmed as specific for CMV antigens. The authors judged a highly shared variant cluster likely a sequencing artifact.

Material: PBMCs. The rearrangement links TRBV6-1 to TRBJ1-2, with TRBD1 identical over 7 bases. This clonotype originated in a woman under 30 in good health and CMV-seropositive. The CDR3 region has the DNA TGTGCCAGCAGTGATCATTTCGCAGGGGGCTATGGCTACACCTTC. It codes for CASSDHFAGGYGYTF.